These 19 T cell receptor beta chains came from one sample sequenced in a study of blood T cell repertoires in COVID-19. Assay: immunoSEQ multiplex PCR; the TCRdb copy retains only in-frame clones and omits some. The sample lists 65,000 to 100,000 clones; more than 80% were seen once. The specimen was peripheral blood. These receptor sequences come from a woman of 80 years or more with acute or convalescent COVID-19.

The chain recombines TRBV7-9 with TRBJ1-4, with D perhaps matching TRBD1 (5 bases). Trimming took off 1 base at V and 7 bases at J, with 10 bases between the two ends. The CDR3 totals 14 residues. Looked up from germline, CDR1 is SEHNR and CDR2 is FQNEAQ (reference sequence). For the CDR3, the DNA is TGTGCCAGCAGCTTAGGAGGGACTGCTGAAAAACTGTTTTTT. Residues: CASSLGGTAEKLFF.

This clone occurred once. J is TRBJ2-5 and V is TRBV28; 11 positions agree with TRBD1. The CDR3 is 15 residues long. J was trimmed by 7 bases and V by 6 bases; bases with no gene match: 10. The V gene's germline CDR1 is MDHEN and CDR2 SYDVKM. The CDR3 here is CASSPGQGGLRTQYF. Here the CDR3 DNA reads TGTGCCAGCAGCCCGGGACAGGGGGGTTTAAGGACCCAGTACTTC.

This chain joins TRBV7-9 and TRBJ1-4; D is undetermined. V lost 1 base and J 8 bases, leaving 14 bases between the germline ends. Germline V gene sequence: CDR1 SEHNR, CDR2 FQNEAQ (reference sequence). The CDR3 sequence is 15 residues long. The CDR3 here is CASSLVVSGGEKLFF. CDR3 DNA: TGTGCCAGCAGCTTAGTAGTTTCAGGAGGCGAAAAACTGTTTTTT.

The V call is TRBV6-2 or TRBV6-3, the J call TRBJ2-7; a possible D gene is TRBD1 (6 bases). CDR3 length equals 12 residues. Germline V lookup: CDR1 MNHEY, CDR2 SVGEGT. Trimming took 6 bases from V and 7 from J, leaving 13 bases between them. The CDR3 DNA reads TGTGCCAGCAGCCTTTTCGACAGGGAGCAGTACTTC. Translating gives CASSLFDREQYF.

The V call is TRBV10-3, the J call TRBJ2-1; 10 nucleotides line up with TRBD2. Trimming took 0 bases from V and 9 from J; bases not matched to a gene: 8. This CDR3 has 16 amino acids. The V gene's germline CDR1 is ENHRY and CDR2 SYGVKD. This CDR3 is CAISESLSGGPGEQFF. CDR3 DNA sequence: TGTGCCATCAGTGAGTCCCTTAGCGGGGGGCCGGGTGAGCAGTTCTTC.

The V call is TRBV7-3, the J call TRBJ2-7; possible D gene TRBD2, 6 bases. Trimming stripped 2 bases from V and 4 bases from J, with 12 bases between. This CDR3 region has 14 residues. The germline gives CDR1 SGHTA, CDR2 FQGTGA. The CDR3 region is CASSLGQGGYEQYF. The CDR3 bases are TGTGCCAGCAGCTTAGGGCAGGGAGGTTACGAGCAGTACTTC.

This chain links TRBV10-3 with TRBJ2-7, with 8 bases lining up with TRBD1. CDR3 length: 16 amino acids. Germline V gene data show CDR1 as ENHRY and CDR2 as SYGVKD. After removal of 0 bases from V and 5 bases from J, the junction contained 9 bases not matched to a gene. The CDR3 loop reads CAISESWRTGHHEQYF. The CDR3 DNA reads as TGTGCCATCAGTGAGTCTTGGCGGACAGGGCACCACGAGCAGTACTTC.

The chain recombines TRBV3-1 (or the pseudogene TRBV3-2) with TRBJ2-2; 13 nucleotides line up with TRBD2. CDR3 length: 18 amino acids. V lost 4 bases, J lost 4 bases, and 9 bases stayed unmatched. CDR1 and CDR2 from the germline V gene are LGHDT and YNNKEL (reference sequence). The CDR3 region is CASSRRLAGGGGTGELFF. Here the CDR3 DNA reads TGTGCCAGCAGCCGTCGACTAGCGGGGGGTGGGGGCACCGGGGAGCTGTTTTTT.

There are a few counts of this clone. The rearrangement joins TRBV28 to TRBJ1-5; TRBD1 aligns across 8 bases. This CDR3 is built from 15 residues. V shed 5 bases and J 3 bases; nucleotides not matched to a gene: 6. Germline-derived CDR1 and CDR2 are MDHEN and SYDVKM. CDR3 DNA: TGTGCCAGCAGTCGACAGGGGCTCGACAATCAGCCCCAGCATTTT. The encoded protein is CASSRQGLDNQPQHF.

The chain uses TRBV7-3 and TRBJ2-2; 9 bases agree with TRBD1. The germline gives CDR1 SGHTA, CDR2 FQGTGA. V gave up 2 bases and J gave up 6 bases; unmatched junction bases: 10. CDR3 size: 17 residues. CDR3 residues: CASSLVSGTGTPGELFF. CDR3 DNA: TGTGCCAGCAGCTTAGTTTCCGGGACAGGGACTCCCGGGGAGCTGTTTTTT.

The chain employs TRBV15 and TRBJ1-1; no clear D. The CDR3 spans 13 residues. The germline V gene encodes CDR1 LNHNV and CDR2 YYDKDF (reference sequence). V was trimmed by 5 bases and J by 5 bases, leaving 12 bases between them. CDR3 loop: CATSLSPRTEAFF. CDR3 nucleotide sequence: TGTGCCACCAGCCTAAGTCCTCGAACTGAAGCTTTCTTT.

The chain carries TRBV5-1 and TRBJ2-7; a possible D gene is TRBD1 (7 bases). The V gene's germline CDR1 is SGHRS and CDR2 YFSETQ. The CDR3 has 15 residues. The V gene lost 1 base and the J gene lost 3 bases, with 14 bases spanning the gap. The CDR3 sequence: CASSLSSGGHYEQYF. In DNA, the CDR3 is TGCGCCAGCAGCTTGAGCTCAGGGGGGCACTACGAGCAGTACTTC.

Only a few counts were recorded for this clone. The J gene is TRBJ1-4, the V gene TRBV6-5, with D possibly matching TRBD1 (5 bases). The germline V gene encodes CDR1 MNHEY and CDR2 SVGAGI. Trimming left V 7 bases short and J 8 bases short, with 20 bases between. The CDR3 covers 15 residues. The CDR3 coding sequence is TGTGCCAGCATGGGCATGGGGGGGAGTTGGGAAAAACTGTTTTTT. Amino acids: CASMGMGGSWEKLFF.

V and J are TRBV19 and TRBJ1-3; D is uncertain. The CDR3 runs 16 residues. V dropped 8 bases and J dropped 3 bases, with 20 bases sitting between them. Germline V gives CDR1 LNHDA, CDR2 SQIVND (reference sequence). CDR3 residues: CASESGSHLIGNTIYF. For the CDR3, the DNA is TGTGCCAGTGAATCCGGGTCCCATCTGATTGGAAACACCATATATTTT.

The V and J genes are TRBV7-8 and TRBJ1-6; D is unclear. The length of the CDR3 is 15 residues. Germline lookup yields CDR1 SGHVS and CDR2 FQNEAQ. The ends were cut back, 2 bases at V and 6 bases at J, with 11 bases in the middle. CDR3 residues: CASSLIGWLNSPLHF. The CDR3 DNA is TGTGCCAGCAGCTTAATCGGGTGGCTTAATTCACCCCTCCACTTT.

The CDR3 region has the DNA TGTGCCAGCAGTCCCGCTGGGCGCAGCTCTGGAAACACCATATATTTT. As protein: CASSPAGRSSGNTIYF. The chain is built from TRBV27 and TRBJ1-3; no firm D call. The V end lost 5 bases, the J end lost 0 bases, and 14 bases lay between the germline ends. CDR3 size: 16 residues. Germline V lookup: CDR1 MNHEY, CDR2 SMNVEV (reference sequence).

This rearrangement joins TRBV3-1 (or the pseudogene TRBV3-2) to TRBJ2-1, with D perhaps matching TRBD2 (7 bases). V was pared by 4 bases and J by 9 bases, with 16 bases between. The CDR3 loop spans 14 amino acids. CDR1 LGHDT and CDR2 YNNKEL come from the germline V gene (reference sequence). CDR3 DNA: TGTGCCAGCAGCCCTGGGGGGGGCAGAGGTGAGCAGTTCTTC. Translated, it gives CASSPGGGRGEQFF.

This rearrangement joins TRBV12-5 to TRBJ1-1; D ambiguous. Trimming removed 7 bases from V and 2 bases from J, with 5 bases in between. The CDR3 has 11 residues. The germline V gene has CDR1 LGHNT and CDR2 FRNRAP. CDR3 DNA sequence: TGTGCTAGTGCCAAAAACACTGAAGCTTTCTTT. Translation: CASAKNTEAFF.

A single count supports this clone. The chain uses TRBV10-3 and TRBJ2-5, with D perhaps matching TRBD1 (6 bases). The germline V gene has CDR1 ENHRY and CDR2 SYGVKD. V lost 6 bases and J 3 bases, leaving 14 bases between the germline ends. CDR3 size: 14 residues. The DNA for the CDR3 is TGTGCCATCAGGAGGGGGACACTTGAAGAGACCCAGTACTTC. Its protein product is CAIRRGTLEETQYF.